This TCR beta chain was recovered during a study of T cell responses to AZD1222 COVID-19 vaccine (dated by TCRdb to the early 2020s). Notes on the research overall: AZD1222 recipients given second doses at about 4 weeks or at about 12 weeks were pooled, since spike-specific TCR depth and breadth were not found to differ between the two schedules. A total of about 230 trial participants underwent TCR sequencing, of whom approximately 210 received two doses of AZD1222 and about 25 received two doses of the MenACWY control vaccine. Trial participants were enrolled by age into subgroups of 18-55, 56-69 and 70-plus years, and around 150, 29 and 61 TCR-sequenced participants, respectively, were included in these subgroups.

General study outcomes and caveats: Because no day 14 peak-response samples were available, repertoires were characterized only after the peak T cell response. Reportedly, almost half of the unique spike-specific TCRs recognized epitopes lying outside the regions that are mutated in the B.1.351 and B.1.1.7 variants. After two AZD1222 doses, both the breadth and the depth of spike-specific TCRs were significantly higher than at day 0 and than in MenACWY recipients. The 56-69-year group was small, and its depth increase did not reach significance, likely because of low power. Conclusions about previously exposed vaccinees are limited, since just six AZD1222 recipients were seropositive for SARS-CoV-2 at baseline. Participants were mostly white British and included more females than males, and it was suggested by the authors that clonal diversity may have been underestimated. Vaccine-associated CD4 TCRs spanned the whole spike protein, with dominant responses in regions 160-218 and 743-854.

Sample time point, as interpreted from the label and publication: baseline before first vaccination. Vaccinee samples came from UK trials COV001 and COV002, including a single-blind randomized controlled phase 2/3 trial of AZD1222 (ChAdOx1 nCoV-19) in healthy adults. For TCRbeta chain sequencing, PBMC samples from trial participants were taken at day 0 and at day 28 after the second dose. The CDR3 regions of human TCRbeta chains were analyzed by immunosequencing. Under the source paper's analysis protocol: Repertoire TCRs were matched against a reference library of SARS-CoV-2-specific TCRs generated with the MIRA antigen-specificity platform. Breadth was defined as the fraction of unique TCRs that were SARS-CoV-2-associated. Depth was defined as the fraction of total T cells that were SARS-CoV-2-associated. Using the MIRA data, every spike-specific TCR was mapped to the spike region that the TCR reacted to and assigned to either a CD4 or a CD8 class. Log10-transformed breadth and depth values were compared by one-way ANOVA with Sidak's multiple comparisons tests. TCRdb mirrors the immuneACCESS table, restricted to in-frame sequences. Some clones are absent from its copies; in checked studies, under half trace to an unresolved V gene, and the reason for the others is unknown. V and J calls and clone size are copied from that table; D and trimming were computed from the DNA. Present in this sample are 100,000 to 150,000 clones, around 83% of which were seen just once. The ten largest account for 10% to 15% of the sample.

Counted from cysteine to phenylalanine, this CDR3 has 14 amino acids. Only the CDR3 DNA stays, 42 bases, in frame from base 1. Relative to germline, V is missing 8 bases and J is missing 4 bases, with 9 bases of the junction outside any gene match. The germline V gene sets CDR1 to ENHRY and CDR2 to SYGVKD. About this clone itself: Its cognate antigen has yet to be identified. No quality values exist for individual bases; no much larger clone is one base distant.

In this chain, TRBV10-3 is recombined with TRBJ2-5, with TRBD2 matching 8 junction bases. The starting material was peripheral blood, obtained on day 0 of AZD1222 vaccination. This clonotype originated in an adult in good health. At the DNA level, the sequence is TGTGCCATCTCGACTGGCGGGGGGCTAGAGACCCAGTACTTC. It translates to CAISTGGGLETQYF.